The rows below give T cell receptor beta chains drawn from one sample of a study of regulatory T cells in long-lasting Graves disease. TCRdb used MiXCR to reprocess the multiplex PCR reads, holding one entry per CDR3 protein. The table includes hundreds of thousands of distinct CDR3 sequences, under 20% detected once. The sample was also reused in another study, on T cells in Graves' hyperthyroidism and ophthalmopathy.

Source: peripheral blood mononuclear cells (PBMCs), taken at new diagnosis, from a patient treated with antithyroid drugs. These receptors were taken from a woman under 40 with Graves disease. Both conserved end residues are part of each CDR3. A D gene is named only where the DNA matches it firmly. Expanded clones get a size class; other rows say once, few or many, or leave the size out.

V: TRBV5-8
D: TRBD1
size: NA
J: TRBJ1-2
DNA: TGTGCCAGCAGGAACAGGGGGTTTCAACTTGAGGGCTACACCTTC
CDR3: CASRNRGFQLEGYTF

V: TRBV6-1
D: NA
size: many
J: TRBJ1-4
DNA: TGTGCCAGCAGTGTGTCGTTTGCAACTAATGAAAAACTGTTTTTT
CDR3: CASSVSFATNEKLFF

V: TRBV6-2/TRBV6-3
D: TRBD1
size: many
J: TRBJ1-5
DNA: TGTGCCAGCAGTTCCGGACAGGCTTCGCCGCGGGCCCAGCATTTT
CDR3: CASSSGQASPRAQHF

V: TRBV20-1
D: TRBD2
size: few
J: TRBJ2-1
DNA: TGCAGTGCTAGGGGACTAGCGGCCTCCTACAATGAGCAGTTCTTC
CDR3: CSARGLAASYNEQFF

V: TRBV25-1
D: TRBD2
size: many
J: TRBJ2-5
DNA: TGTGCCAGCAGTTTCGGGGGTAGCGGGCAAGAGACCCAGTACTTC
CDR3: CASSFGGSGQETQYF

V: TRBV12-3/TRBV12-4
D: TRBD1
size: many
J: TRBJ1-1
DNA: TGTGCCAGCAGTTCACAGGGGGCAGGATTAGAAAGGACTGAAGCTTTCTTT
CDR3: CASSSQGAGLERTEAFF

V: TRBV11-2
D: NA
size: many
J: TRBJ2-7
DNA: TGTGCCAGCAGCTACCGACAGGGGAGGGACTACGAGCAGTACTTC
CDR3: CASSYRQGRDYEQYF

V: TRBV20-1
D: NA
size: NA
J: TRBJ1-1
DNA: TGCAGTGCTAGTTGGGCGGCGACAGGAGGCACTGAAGCTTTCTTT
CDR3: CSASWAATGGTEAFF

V: TRBV20-1
D: TRBD1
size: many
J: TRBJ1-1
DNA: TGCAGTGCTAAACCCGGACAGGCGAACACTGAAGCTTTCTTT
CDR3: CSAKPGQANTEAFF

V: TRBV2
D: TRBD1
size: many
J: TRBJ1-1
DNA: TGTGCCAGCAGTCGGGACAGCGGAGGGAACACTGAAGCTTTCTTT
CDR3: CASSRDSGGNTEAFF

V: TRBV12-3/TRBV12-4
D: TRBD2
size: many
J: TRBJ2-1
DNA: TGTGCCAGCAGAGGAACTAGCGTAGGCAATGAGCAGTTCTTC
CDR3: CASRGTSVGNEQFF

V: TRBV12-3/TRBV12-4
D: TRBD1
size: many
J: TRBJ1-1
DNA: TGTGCCAGCAGTCCACGACGACAGGGCCGAGCTAAGAACACTGAAGCTTTCTTT
CDR3: CASSPRRQGRAKNTEAFF

V: TRBV6-4
D: TRBD1
size: NA
J: TRBJ1-2
DNA: TGTGCCAGCAGTGACTATCCAGGGGGAAACTATGGCTACACCTTC
CDR3: CASSDYPGGNYGYTF

V: TRBV27
D: NA
size: NA
J: TRBJ2-3
DNA: TGTGCCAGCAGGCGCCCCGGGGAGCGGAAAAGCACAGATACGCAGTATTTT
CDR3: CASRRPGERKSTDTQYF